The clone carrying this TCR beta chain was counted ten times or more. Each patient came to thyroid surgery without any prior treatment (of any kind). Germline CDR1 reads MDHEN; CDR2 reads SYDVKM. Germline trimming cut 8 bases from V and 5 bases from J; bases unmatched to any gene: 15. The CDR3 runs 17 residues. Using MiXCR, TCRdb re-called clones from the PCR reads. The table has almost 85,000 clones, around 12% seen once. The data belong to a study of metastatic and nonmetastatic thyroid tumors. The sample taken for sequencing was tumor tissue. This chain connects TRBV28 to TRBJ1-6; 7 bases agree with TRBD1. The sequence came from a female donor with papillary thyroid cancer or a benign thyroid nodule (not recorded which). Some clones in this sample may be carry-over from other donors' samples. The CDR3 here is CASGLTLDRRNNSPLHF. The CDR3 DNA follows: TGTGCCAGCGGACTTACCCTGGACAGGAGAAATAATTCACCCCTCCACTTT.